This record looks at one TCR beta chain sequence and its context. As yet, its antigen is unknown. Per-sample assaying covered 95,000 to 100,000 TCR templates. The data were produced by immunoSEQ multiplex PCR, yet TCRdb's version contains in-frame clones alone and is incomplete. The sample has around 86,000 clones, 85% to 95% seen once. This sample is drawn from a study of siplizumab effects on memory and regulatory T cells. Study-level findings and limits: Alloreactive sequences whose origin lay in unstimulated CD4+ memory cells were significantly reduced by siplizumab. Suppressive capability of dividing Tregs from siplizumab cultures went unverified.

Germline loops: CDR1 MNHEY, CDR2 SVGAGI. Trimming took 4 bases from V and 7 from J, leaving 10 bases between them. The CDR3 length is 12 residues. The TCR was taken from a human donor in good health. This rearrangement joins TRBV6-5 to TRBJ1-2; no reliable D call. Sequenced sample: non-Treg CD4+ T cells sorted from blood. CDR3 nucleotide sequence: TGTGCCAGCAGTTCGGGATCCGGTGGCTACACCTTC. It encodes CASSSGSGGYTF.